This TCR beta chain was identified in a study of cytomegalovirus exposure and HLA in healthy donors. PCR employed 60 Vbeta and 13 Jbeta primers. The assay was immunoSEQ multiplex PCR, and TCRdb's table has in-frame clones only and misses some. The repertoire holds some 150,000 clones, with approximately 79% as singletons. Concerning this clone: Its antigen is not identified.

The donors gave bone marrow, and they were healthy. Study-wide points: In a later analysis, the majority of CMV-associated beta chains seemingly showed HLA restriction.

Trimming took 0 bases from V and 6 from J, leaving 11 bases between them. The CDR3 runs 14 residues. The germline V gene has CDR1 LGHNA and CDR2 YSLEER. The receptor comes from a male donor in good health and CMV-seronegative. The J gene is TRBJ1-2, the V gene TRBV4-3, with TRBD1 as a possible D gene (5 bases). Sequenced: PBMCs. CDR3 amino acids: CASSQDHRTHGYTF. The CDR3 bases are TGCGCCAGCAGCCAAGATCACAGGACCCATGGCTACACCTTC.